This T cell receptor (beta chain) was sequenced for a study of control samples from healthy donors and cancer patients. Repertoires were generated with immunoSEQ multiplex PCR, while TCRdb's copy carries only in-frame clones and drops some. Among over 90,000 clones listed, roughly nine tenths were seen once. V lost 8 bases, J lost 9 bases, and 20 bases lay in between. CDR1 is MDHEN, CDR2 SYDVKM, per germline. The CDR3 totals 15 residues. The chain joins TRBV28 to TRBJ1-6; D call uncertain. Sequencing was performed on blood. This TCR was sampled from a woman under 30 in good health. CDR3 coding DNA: TGTGCCAGCGGGTACCTCGGAAGGTCTGGTTCACCCCTCCACTTT. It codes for CASGYLGRSGSPLHF.